This passage covers 30 T cell receptor beta chains from one sample sequenced in a study of prognosis after radiotherapy for stage I lung cancer. The genomic DNA TCR beta CDR3 region underwent two rounds of multiplex PCR. First-round PCR employed TRBV- and TRBJ-specific primers for each gene. Using its own MiXCR run on the multiplex PCR reads, TCRdb lists one record per CDR3 protein. Among nearly 35,000 distinct CDR3 sequences listed, around 35% were seen once. Sequencing used PBMCs, obtained before or after stereotactic body radiation therapy (not recorded which). These receptors all stem from a donor over 45 with non-small cell lung cancer.

The V call is TRBV6-1, the J call TRBJ1-2; a weak D match, TRBD1 (6 bases). Per germline, CDR1 MNHNS and CDR2 SASEGT. The CDR3 sequence is 13 residues long. The V and J ends lost 10 bases and 5 bases respectively, with 17 bases between them. CDR3 amino acids: CATRGWGAYGYTF. The DNA of the CDR3 is TGTGCCACCCGGGGTTGGGGGGCGTATGGCTACACCTTC.

In the case of this clonotype: The junction departs from the called germline gene at one end, perhaps through a read error. The V and J genes are TRBV12-3 or TRBV12-4 and TRBJ1-4; 9 bases are a match to TRBD1. The CDR3 runs to 15 residues. This CDR3 is CASRYTGGQDEKMFF. The CDR3 DNA follows: TGTGCCAGCAGGTACACAGGGGGCCAAGATGAAAAAATGTTTTTT.

This clonotype appeared many times. The rearrangement joins TRBV18 to TRBJ2-7, with TRBD2 matching over 7 bases. The ends lost 2 bases at V and 5 bases at J; junction bases unmatched: 6. The CDR3 length is 14 residues. Germline-derived CDR1 and CDR2 are KGHSH and LQKENI. As DNA, the CDR3 is TGTGCCAGCTCACCAGTTAGCGGGCTCGACGAGCAGTACTTC. It specifies CASSPVSGLDEQYF.

A word on this clonotype: At one end, the junction sequence differs from germline, possibly due to a read error. The V gene is TRBV28, the J gene TRBJ1-2; 7 bases are a match to TRBD1. This CDR3 is 14 amino acids long. The germline CDR1 and CDR2 sequences are MDHEN and SYDVKM. The CDR3 loop reads CSSSFAGGDDGYTF. As DNA, the CDR3 is TGTTCCAGCAGTTTCGCAGGGGGGGACGATGGCTACACCTTC.

This clonotype was detected only a few times. One base away lies a much larger clone, so this may be a sequencing read error. This sequence joins TRBV28 and TRBJ2-5, with D hard to call. This CDR3 comprises 14 residues. Germline CDR1 and CDR2: MDHEN and SYDVKM. The CDR3: CAGSSPTYPGTQYF. CDR3 coding DNA: TGTGCCGGCAGCTCTCCGACTTACCCAGGGACCCAGTACTTC.

This clonotype was recorded at least ten times. The chain employs TRBV6-2 or TRBV6-3 and TRBJ2-3; the match to TRBD2 covers 8 bases. Trimming removed 4 bases from V and 1 base from J; junction bases left unmatched: 1. CDR1 is MNHEY and CDR2 is SVGEGT in the germline V gene. The CDR3 has 14 amino acids. DNA for the CDR3: TGTGCCAGCAGTTTGCGGGGGGGCACAGATACGCAGTATTTT. Translating it yields CASSLRGGTDTQYF.

At least ten counts were recorded for this clonotype. J is TRBJ2-7 and V is TRBV7-2; D unresolved. Germline V CDR1 and CDR2: SGHTA, FQGNSA. With 5 bases removed from V and 3 bases from J, the gap between germline ends came to 14 bases. CDR3 length: 14 amino acids. CDR3 DNA: TGTGCCAGCAGCGGAATGTTGGGCAGCTACGAGCAGTACTTC. Translation: CASSGMLGSYEQYF. The entire variable domain, with the rest obtained from reference TRBV7-2 and TRBJ2-7, is as follows: GAGVSQSPSNKVTEKGKDVELRCDPISGHTALYWYRQSLGQGLEFLIYFQGNSAPDKSGLPSDRFSAERTGGSVSTLTIQRTQQEDSAVYLCASSGMLGSYEQYFGPGTRLTVT.

This clonotype was recorded many times. CDR3 protein: CASSPRPLGQGDTDTQYF. The DNA of the CDR3 is TGTGCCAGCAGCCCCCGACCACTCGGCCAGGGGGACACAGATACGCAGTATTTT. V usage is TRBV7-9 and J usage is TRBJ2-3; 7 bases are shared with TRBD1. CDR1 and CDR2 from the germline V gene are SEHNR and FQNEAQ (reference sequence). The CDR3 has 18 amino acids. After removal of 5 bases from V and 2 bases from J, the junction contained 16 bases not matched to a gene.

The sample holds many counts of this clonotype. The V gene is TRBV2, the J gene TRBJ1-2, with D possibly matching TRBD1 (6 bases). V was shortened by 11 bases and J by 5 bases, with 15 bases between the two germline ends. The CDR3 totals 12 residues. Germline lookup yields CDR1 SNHLY and CDR2 FYNNEI. CDR3 nucleotide sequence: TGTGCCCTCCCCGTGCAGGGGTATGGCTACACCTTC. Protein: CALPVQGYGYTF.

This clonotype was detected many times. The rearrangement uses TRBV6-2 or TRBV6-3 and TRBJ1-2; D is perhaps TRBD1 (6 bases). The CDR3 spans 17 residues. CDR1 MNHEY and CDR2 SVGEGT come from the germline V gene. V dropped 1 base and J dropped 4 bases, with 19 bases sitting between them. The CDR3 sequence: CASSYLPSDRLSYGYTF. CDR3 bases: TGTGCCAGCAGTTACTTACCATCGGACAGACTCTCCTATGGCTACACCTTC.

In its sample, this clonotype was seen many times. The rearrangement uses TRBV18 and TRBJ1-1; D is perhaps TRBD1 (6 bases). CDR1 and CDR2 (germline): KGHSH, LQKENI. The CDR3 covers 16 residues. The ends were cut back, 3 bases at V and 1 base at J, with 15 bases in the middle. The CDR3 DNA follows: TGTGCCAGCTCACCGGGGGGGGGCCCCCCGAACACTGAAGCTTTCTTT. Translated, it gives CASSPGGGPPNTEAFF. The entire variable domain, with the rest obtained from reference TRBV18 and TRBJ1-1, is as follows: NAGVMQNPRHLVRRRGQEARLRCSPMKGHSHVYWYRQLPEEGLKFMVYLQKENIIDESGMPKERFSAEFPKEGPSILRIQQVVRGDSAAYFCASSPGGGPPNTEAFFGQGTRLTVV.

The gene calls are TRBV11-2 and TRBJ1-5; D gene unclear. From germline, CDR1 is SGHAT and CDR2 FQNNGV. The CDR3 has 15 residues. Between the trimmed V and J ends, which lost 0 bases and 3 bases, there was a span of 9 bases. The chain's CDR3 is CASSLDGMHNQPQHF. CDR3 nucleotide sequence: TGTGCCAGCAGCTTAGATGGTATGCACAATCAGCCCCAGCATTTT.

Of note for this clonotype: Germline is not matched at one junction end, which may reflect a read error. The V gene is TRBV6-5, the J gene TRBJ2-2; the D gene could be TRBD1 or TRBD2 (5 bases each). The CDR3 extends over 13 amino acids. The germline CDR1 and CDR2 sequences are MNHEY and SVGAGI. The CDR3 loop is CASSYSDTWELFF. The CDR3 bases are TGTGCCAGCAGTTACTCGGACACCTGGGAGCTTTTTTTT.

This clonotype occurred many times. The genes are TRBV29-1 and TRBJ2-7; TRBD2 is a possible D gene (5 bases). The CDR3 is made up of 13 amino acids. The V gene's germline CDR1 is SQVTM and CDR2 ANQGSEA. With 4 bases removed from V and 0 bases from J, the gap between germline ends came to 10 bases. This chain's CDR3 is CSVGSVSSYEQYF. The DNA for the CDR3 is TGCAGCGTTGGTAGCGTTTCCTCCTACGAGCAGTACTTC.

This clonotype was detected many times. The chain employs TRBV15 and TRBJ1-4; D gene ambiguous. Germline CDR1 and CDR2: LNHNV and YYDKDF (reference sequence). The CDR3 consists of 14 residues. The ends were cut back, 4 bases at V and 0 bases at J, with 6 bases in the middle. The CDR3, as DNA: TGTGCCACCAGCACGGGGACAACTAATGAAAAACTGTTTTTT. As protein: CATSTGTTNEKLFF.

Note on this clonotype: This likely traces to a read error, being one base from a far larger clone. The chain couples TRBV6-4 to TRBJ1-2; D ambiguous. Germline values: CDR1 MRHNA, CDR2 SNTAGT. This CDR3 has 16 residues. V was trimmed by 3 bases and J by 3 bases, leaving 17 bases between them. The CDR3 region has the DNA TGTGCCAGCAGTGAAGGTACAGCGGCTAATTACTATGGCTACACCTTC. This sequence encodes CASSEGTAANYYGYTF.

V usage is TRBV6-2 or TRBV6-3 and J usage is TRBJ1-5, with D hard to call. V lost 5 bases and J lost 4, with 9 bases in between. CDR1 is MNHEY and CDR2 is SVGEGT in the germline V gene. The CDR3 is made up of 13 amino acids. In DNA, the CDR3 is TGTGCCAGCAGTGTCTGTACTAATCAGCCCCAGCATTTT. It yields the protein CASSVCTNQPQHF.

This clonotype was seen ten or more times. The CDR3 is CASSEFRTSGEAEQFF. The CDR3 coding sequence is TGTGCCAGCAGTGAGTTTCGGACTAGCGGGGAGGCCGAGCAGTTCTTC. The chain joins TRBV2 to TRBJ2-1; 12 nucleotides line up with TRBD2. The CDR3 loop spans 16 amino acids. Germline V gene sequence: CDR1 SNHLY, CDR2 FYNNEI. The ends lost 3 bases at V and 10 bases at J; junction bases unmatched: 10.

This clonotype was counted many times. This chain uses TRBV29-1 with TRBJ2-3; possible D gene TRBD2, 6 bases. Germline V gene sequence: CDR1 SQVTM, CDR2 ANQGSEA. The CDR3 covers 12 residues. V was pared by 8 bases and J by 3 bases, with 12 bases between. CDR3 residues: CSQLGGTDTQYF. The CDR3 coding sequence is TGCAGCCAACTGGGGGGAACAGATACGCAGTATTTT.

Many counts were recorded for this clonotype. The gene calls are TRBV2 and TRBJ1-6, with no clear D. The germline V and J ends were trimmed by 8 bases and 5 bases, with 13 bases remaining between them. Germline loops: CDR1 SNHLY, CDR2 FYNNEI. The CDR3 consists of 14 residues. The CDR3 loop reads CASQKHKDNSPLHF. The CDR3 DNA reads TGTGCCAGCCAAAAACATAAGGATAATTCACCCCTCCACTTT.

There are many counts of this clonotype. This chain uses TRBV24-1 with TRBJ2-5, with TRBD2 as a possible D gene (6 bases). Trimming removed 6 bases at V and 1 base at J, with 8 bases between. Germline lookup yields CDR1 KGHDR and CDR2 SFDVKD. CDR3 length: 13 amino acids. CDR3 in amino acids: CATSLEGQETQYF. In nucleotides, the CDR3 is TGTGCCACCAGTTTGGAGGGCCAAGAGACCCAGTACTTC.

This clonotype came up many times. CDR3 loop: CASTPGNRVYEQYF. CDR3 bases: TGTGCCAGCACCCCGGGGAACAGAGTCTACGAGCAGTACTTC. This chain uses TRBV6-1 with TRBJ2-7, with D maybe TRBD2 (5 bases). The CDR3 extends over 14 amino acids. The germline CDR1 and CDR2 sequences are MNHNS and SASEGT. V gave up 7 bases and J gave up 3 bases, with 16 bases separating them.

Ten or more counts support this clonotype. The J gene is TRBJ2-7, the V gene TRBV27; TRBD1 matches at 7 bases. Trimming cost V 5 bases and J 1 base; bases outside gene matches: 5. Germline values: CDR1 MNHEY, CDR2 SMNVEV (reference sequence). The CDR3 totals 14 residues. The CDR3 reads CASSKGQISYEQYF. DNA for the CDR3: TGTGCCAGCAGTAAGGGACAGATTTCCTACGAGCAGTACTTC.

Regarding this clonotype: One junction end disagrees with the germline gene, perhaps due to a read error. This chain uses TRBV18 with TRBJ1-1; 7 positions match TRBD1. This CDR3 contains 13 residues. The germline V gene has CDR1 KGHSH and CDR2 LQKENI. This CDR3 reads CASSSPTGLEAFF. For the CDR3, the DNA is TGTGCCAGCTCATCACCGACAGGGCTCGAAGCTTTCTTT.

This clonotype was recorded at least ten times. The CDR3 DNA reads as TGTGCCAGCAGTTACCCCTCCCCCTTATCCGGGATTTCCTACAATGAGCAGTTCTTC. Protein sequence: CASSYPSPLSGISYNEQFF. The chain links TRBV6-2 or TRBV6-3 to TRBJ2-1; possible D gene TRBD2, 5 bases. CDR3 size: 19 residues. Trimming left V 2 bases short and J 1 base short, with 21 bases between. The V gene's germline CDR1 is MNHEY and CDR2 SVGEGT.

This clonotype was seen ten or more times. The chain carries TRBV9 and TRBJ2-1; D may be TRBD1 or TRBD2 (6 bases each). The CDR3 totals 16 residues. Trimming left V 0 bases short and J 4 bases short, with 14 bases between. CDR1 is SGDLS and CDR2 is YYNGEE in the germline V gene. CDR3 protein: CASSVATGGGYNEQFF. Written as DNA, the CDR3 is TGTGCCAGCAGCGTAGCTACCGGAGGGGGGTACAATGAGCAGTTCTTC.

This clonotype was counted ten times or more. The rearrangement joins TRBV6-2 or TRBV6-3 to TRBJ2-7; the match to TRBD2 covers 7 bases. In germline, CDR1 is MNHEY, CDR2 SVGEGT. V lost 5 bases to trimming and J lost 0 bases; unmatched junction nucleotides: 4. This CDR3 comprises 14 residues. The CDR3 bases are TGTGCCAGCAGTGCCCGGGAGGACTCCTACGAGCAGTACTTC. It codes for CASSAREDSYEQYF.

This clonotype was seen at least ten times. The chain links TRBV2 to TRBJ2-1, with 9 bases lining up with TRBD2. The CDR3 has 14 residues. Per the germline V gene, CDR1 is SNHLY and CDR2 is FYNNEI. Trimming at V came to 10 bases and at J to 1 base, leaving 5 bases not matched to a gene. CDR3 in amino acids: CAKSTSGSYNEQFF. The CDR3 region has the DNA TGTGCCAAATCAACTAGCGGGTCCTACAATGAGCAGTTCTTC.

Many counts were recorded for this clonotype. The V and J genes are TRBV6-9 and TRBJ1-2, with D maybe TRBD1 (6 bases). The CDR3 is 16 amino acids. Per the germline V gene, CDR1 is MNHGY and CDR2 is SVAAGI. The germline V and J ends were trimmed by 3 bases and 1 base, with 15 bases remaining between them. The CDR3: CASSYRRTAVNYGYTF. The CDR3 DNA sequence: TGTGCCAGCAGTTACCGTAGGACAGCGGTTAACTATGGCTACACCTTC.

This clonotype was detected a few times. V is TRBV5-1 and J is TRBJ1-1; 10 positions agree with TRBD1. The CDR3 extends over 18 amino acids. Germline lookup yields CDR1 SGHRS and CDR2 YFSETQ. The V and J ends lost 1 base and 7 bases, in that order; junction bases with no gene match: 16. The CDR3 region has the DNA TGCGCCAGCAGCTTGTATAAGACAGGGGGCGCGGCTGCCATTGAAGCTTTCTTT. This sequence encodes CASSLYKTGGAAAIEAFF.